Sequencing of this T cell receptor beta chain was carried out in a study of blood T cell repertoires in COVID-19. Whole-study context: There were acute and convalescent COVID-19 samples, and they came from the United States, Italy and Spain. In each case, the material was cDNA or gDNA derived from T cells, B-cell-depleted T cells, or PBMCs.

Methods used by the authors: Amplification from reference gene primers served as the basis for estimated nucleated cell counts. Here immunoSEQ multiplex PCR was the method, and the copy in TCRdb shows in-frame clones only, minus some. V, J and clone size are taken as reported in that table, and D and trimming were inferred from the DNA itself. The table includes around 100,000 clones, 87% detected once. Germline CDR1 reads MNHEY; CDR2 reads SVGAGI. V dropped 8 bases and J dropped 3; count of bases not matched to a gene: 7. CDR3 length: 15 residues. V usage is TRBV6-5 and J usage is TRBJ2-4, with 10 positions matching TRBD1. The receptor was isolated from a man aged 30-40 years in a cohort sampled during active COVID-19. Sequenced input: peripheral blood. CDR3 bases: TGTGCCAGCCGGACAGGGGGATTAGTCAAAAACATTCAGTACTTC. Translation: CASRTGGLVKNIQYF.